These 19 T cell receptor beta chains originate from one sample sequenced in a study of T cell responses to AZD1222 COVID-19 vaccine. Profiling relied on immunoSEQ multiplex PCR, and the TCRdb table lists in-frame clones only, not all of them. The sample consists of fewer than 150,000 clones, roughly 84% of them appearing once. This specimen consisted of peripheral blood, obtained 28 days after the second AZD1222 dose. Receptors originate from an adult who received the AZD1222 COVID-19 vaccine.

The chain links TRBV29-1 to TRBJ2-5; 12 bases are shared with TRBD2. CDR3 size: 12 residues. J gave up 5 bases and V 8 bases, and 3 bases lay outside the gene matches. Germline values: CDR1 SQVTM, CDR2 ANQGSEA. Here the CDR3 reads CSPGTSGETQYF. As DNA, the CDR3 is TGCAGCCCCGGGACTAGCGGGGAGACCCAGTACTTC.

The table lists this clone with a count of one. V gene TRBV19 combines with J gene TRBJ1-3; TRBD1 agrees at 8 bases. CDR1 is LNHDA, CDR2 SQIVND, per germline (reference sequence). This CDR3 is 14 amino acids long. Trimming took 9 bases from V and 0 from J; bases not matched to a gene: 4. CDR3 amino acids: CASGQGFSGNTIYF. In DNA form, the CDR3 reads TGTGCCAGCGGACAGGGATTCTCTGGAAACACCATATATTTT. Combining the CDR3 with reference TRBV19 and TRBJ1-3 gives the whole variable domain DGGITQSPKYLFRKEGQNVTLSCEQNLNHDAMYWYRQDPGQGLRLIYYSQIVNDFQKGDIAEGYSVSREKKESFPLTVTSAQKNPTAFYLCASGQGFSGNTIYFGEGSWLTVV.

The chain has TRBV5-1 and TRBJ2-7; maybe TRBD1 (5 bases). Trimming removed 0 bases from V and 1 base from J, with 8 bases in between. This CDR3 has 14 amino acids. Germline values: CDR1 SGHRS, CDR2 YFSETQ. CDR3 sequence (DNA): TGCGCCAGCAGCTTGGACAGGAGTTCCTACGAGCAGTACTTC. This gives the protein CASSLDRSSYEQYF.

The rearrangement uses TRBV7-2 and TRBJ2-2; D is perhaps TRBD1 or TRBD2 (5 bases each). Per the germline V gene, CDR1 is SGHTA and CDR2 is FQGNSA. Trimming shortened V by 1 base and J by 5 bases, and 14 bases separated the two germline ends. CDR3 length equals 16 residues. CDR3 region: CASSLDPGSRTGELFF. DNA for the CDR3: TGTGCCAGCAGCTTAGACCCAGGGAGTAGAACCGGGGAGCTGTTTTTT.

The chain employs TRBV27 and TRBJ1-6; 7 nucleotides agree with TRBD1. CDR3 length: 15 amino acids. In germline, CDR1 is MNHEY, CDR2 SMNVEV (reference sequence). J gave up 9 bases and V 1 base, and 6 bases lay outside the gene matches. The CDR3 spells CASSLYGQETSPLHF. CDR3 coding DNA: TGTGCCAGCAGTTTATATGGACAGGAAACTTCACCCCTCCACTTT.

The V and J genes are TRBV7-9 and TRBJ1-4; unclear D gene. The CDR3 has 12 residues. V lost 5 bases and J 7 bases, leaving 8 bases between the germline ends. Germline-derived CDR1 and CDR2 are SEHNR and FQNEAQ (reference sequence). The CDR3 DNA sequence: TGTGCCAGCAGCCCGCGAGGTGAAAAACTGTTTTTT. Translation gives CASSPRGEKLFF.

This CDR3 reads CASAAGTGEFPEAFF. CDR3 sequence (DNA): TGTGCCAGCGCGGCCGGGACAGGGGAATTCCCTGAAGCTTTCTTT. The chain uses TRBV27 and TRBJ1-1, with 10 bases matching TRBD1. V lost 8 bases and J lost 6; bases outside the gene matches: 12. The CDR3 sequence is 15 residues long. CDR1 is MNHEY, CDR2 SMNVEV, per germline (reference sequence).

The chain has TRBV11-3 and TRBJ2-3; D ambiguous. V was pared by 4 bases and J by 2 bases, with 10 bases between. Germline-derived CDR1 and CDR2 are SGHNT and YENEEA. The CDR3 loop spans 14 amino acids. Here the CDR3 reads CASSSRSDTDTQYF. CDR3 bases: TGTGCCAGCAGCTCCCGGTCAGACACAGATACGCAGTATTTT.

The chain combines TRBV2 with TRBJ1-1, with a weak D call TRBD1 (6 bases). Germline CDR1 reads SNHLY; CDR2 reads FYNNEI. Trimming stripped 2 bases from V and 0 bases from J, with 7 bases between. The CDR3 spans 14 residues. In nucleotides, the CDR3 is TGTGCCAGCAGTGAAAGACAGGTGAACACTGAAGCTTTCTTT. Amino acid sequence: CASSERQVNTEAFF.

This rearrangement joins TRBV3-1 (or the pseudogene TRBV3-2) to TRBJ1-5; 8 bases map to TRBD1. Germline CDR1 and CDR2: LGHDT and YNNKEL (reference sequence). The V gene end was trimmed by 2 bases and the J gene end by 6 bases; junction bases not matched to a gene: 21. The CDR3 length is 20 residues. The CDR3 here is CASSQFRYLLARGLFQPQHF. The CDR3 DNA reads TGTGCCAGCAGCCAATTCAGGTATTTGTTGGCCAGGGGGCTATTTCAGCCCCAGCATTTT.

By sample fraction, this clone is medium-sized (0.01 to 0.1%). The chain joins TRBV9 to TRBJ2-3, with D tentatively TRBD2 (6 bases). V lost 5 bases and J lost 2, with 15 bases in between. This CDR3 contains 15 residues. CDR1 is SGDLS, CDR2 YYNGEE, per germline. The CDR3 reads CASSSGTGDTDTQYF. The CDR3 coding sequence is TGTGCCAGCAGTTCCGGGACTGGGGACACAGATACGCAGTATTTT. Full variable domain (outside the CDR3, taken from reference TRBV9 and TRBJ2-3): DSGVTQTPKHLITATGQRVTLRCSPRSGDLSVYWYQQSLDQGLQFLIQYYNGEERAKGNILERFSAQQFPDLHSELNLSSLELGDSALYFCASSSGTGDTDTQYFGPGTRLTVL.

The V gene is TRBV28, the J gene TRBJ1-6; D uncertain. Germline loops: CDR1 MDHEN, CDR2 SYDVKM. V lost 6 bases and J lost 0, with 6 bases in between. This CDR3 has 14 amino acids. CDR3 region: CASSPDSYNSPLHF. The CDR3 nucleotides are TGTGCCAGCAGCCCCGACTCCTATAATTCACCCCTCCACTTT. The full variable domain, completed using reference TRBV28 and TRBJ1-6, is DVKVTQSSRYLVKRTGEKVFLECVQDMDHENMFWYRQDPGLGLRLIYFSYDVKMKEKGDIPEGYSVSREKKERFSLILESASTNQTSMYLCASSPDSYNSPLHFGNGTRLTVT.

This sequence joins TRBV28 and TRBJ2-1; 14 positions match TRBD2. Germline V gene data show CDR1 as MDHEN and CDR2 as SYDVKM. Unmatched junction bases numbered 10, after V lost 5 bases and J lost 10 bases. There are 16 residues in the CDR3. CDR3 DNA: TGTGCCAGCAGTACCGGGGGACTAGCGGGAGAGGGGGAGCAGTTCTTC. It codes for CASSTGGLAGEGEQFF.

V is TRBV6-4 and J is TRBJ2-3; 8 bases are shared with TRBD2. Germline CDR1 is MRHNA and CDR2 is SNTAGT. The CDR3 is 14 amino acids. V dropped 8 bases and J dropped 4; count of bases not matched to a gene: 8. The DNA for the CDR3 is TGTGCCAGCGGCGCGGGGGGAGCTTCAGATACGCAGTATTTT. It encodes CASGAGGASDTQYF.

The J gene is TRBJ1-4, the V gene TRBV5-5; TRBD1 matches at 8 bases. From germline, CDR1 is SGHKS and CDR2 YYEKEE (reference sequence). This CDR3 region has 15 residues. The J segment lost 8 bases and the V segment lost 0 bases, leaving 6 bases of the junction unmatched. CDR3: CASSLVRGRGEKLFF. CDR3 DNA sequence: TGTGCCAGCAGCTTGGTCAGGGGGCGAGGGGAAAAACTGTTTTTT.

This clone was recorded once. The chain joins TRBV9 to TRBJ2-1; the match to TRBD2 covers 10 bases. The V gene's germline CDR1 is SGDLS and CDR2 YYNGEE. The V segment lost 4 bases and the J segment 2 bases; nucleotides outside the gene matches: 6. The length of the CDR3 is 16 residues. The CDR3 here is CASSPTLAGAYNEQFF. Written as DNA, the CDR3 is TGTGCCAGCAGCCCAACCCTAGCGGGGGCCTACAATGAGCAGTTCTTC.

The CDR3 region is CASSYGLANYGYTF. The CDR3 DNA reads as TGTGCCAGCAGTTACGGACTAGCTAACTATGGCTACACCTTC. This chain links TRBV6-2 or TRBV6-3 with TRBJ1-2; D remains unclear. CDR1 and CDR2 (germline): MNHEY, SVGEGT. The V end was cut by 2 bases, the J end by 0 bases, with 7 bases between. The length of the CDR3 is 14 residues.

V and J are TRBV10-1 and TRBJ2-7; D may correspond to TRBD1 or TRBD2 (5 bases each). The germline V and J ends were trimmed by 0 bases and 0 bases, with 12 bases remaining between them. The CDR3 runs to 16 residues. Germline V gene sequence: CDR1 WNHNN, CDR2 SYGVQD (reference sequence). As DNA, the CDR3 is TGCGCCAGCAGTGAGTCTCCGGGGACCAGCTCCTACGAGCAGTACTTC. This codes for CASSESPGTSSYEQYF.

The rearrangement uses TRBV3-1 (or the pseudogene TRBV3-2) and TRBJ2-1; 7 nucleotides agree with TRBD1. This CDR3 has 13 residues. V dropped 5 bases and J dropped 6; count of bases not matched to a gene: 4. Germline lookup yields CDR1 LGHDT and CDR2 YNNKEL (reference sequence). This CDR3 is CASSYDRANEQFF. As DNA, the CDR3 is TGTGCCAGCAGCTACGACAGGGCCAATGAGCAGTTCTTC.